The TCR beta chain described here comes from a study of T cell changes during pregnancy in multiple sclerosis. This table comes from immunoSEQ multiplex PCR, and its TCRdb copy is limited to in-frame clones, with some not included. Among tens of thousands of clones, approximately 93% were seen once, and the ten largest hold over 0.4%. Germline-derived CDR1 and CDR2 are SNHLY and FYNNEI. With 6 bases clipped from V and 2 bases from J, the junction kept 5 bases outside the gene matches. The CDR3 sequence is 14 residues long. The rearrangement uses TRBV2 and TRBJ2-3, with 7 positions matching TRBD1. The specimen comprised CD4+ T cells from peripheral blood mononuclear cells, sampled in the first trimester of pregnancy. This clonotype was sampled from a female donor with multiple sclerosis, enrolled in a pregnancy study. In DNA, the CDR3 is TGTGCCAGCAGCCGACAGGGTACCACAGATACGCAGTATTTT. This encodes CASSRQGTTDTQYF.